Following are 14 T cell receptor beta chains from one sample sequenced in a study of neurological immune-mediated disorders (dated by TCRdb to about 2019). This specimen's time point label, interpreted: technical triplicate 3. The library was built by means of 5' RACE. Sequencing instrument: Illumina HiSeq 2500. The public reads were run again by TCRdb, first through fastp at Q25 and then through MiXCR, and only productive beta chains were kept. Entries that share a CDR3 protein sequence are merged under the most common genes and DNA. The sample yields over 25,000 distinct CDR3 sequences; 15% to 20% were counted once. The ten biggest clones cover approximately 5% of the sample. Sequencing was performed on CD4+ T cells from blood. The source is a female donor with HTLV-1-associated myelopathy (HAM/TSP).

Ten or more counts support this clonotype. This chain links TRBV7-2 with TRBJ2-7; 15 nucleotides match TRBD2. The CDR3 runs to 17 residues. Germline CDR1 and CDR2: SGHTA and FQGNSA. J gave up 2 bases and V 5 bases, and 7 bases lay outside the gene matches. In DNA, the CDR3 is TGTGCCAGCAGCACAAGGACTAGCGGGGGGGCAGCCTACGAGCAGTACTTC. Its protein is CASSTRTSGGAAYEQYF.

The CDR3 is CASSPGTVITDTQYF. The CDR3 coding sequence is TGCGCCAGCAGCCCAGGGACAGTTATCACAGATACGCAGTATTTT. V usage is TRBV5-1 and J usage is TRBJ2-3; 7 nucleotides agree with TRBD1. Germline V gene sequence: CDR1 SGHRS, CDR2 YFSETQ. CDR3 length: 15 amino acids. The junction had 7 bases not matched to a gene; V was cut back by 4 bases and J by 2 bases.

This clonotype was counted many times. The chain has TRBV18 and TRBJ2-7; 12 nucleotides line up with TRBD2. Germline V lookup: CDR1 KGHSH, CDR2 LQKENI. The CDR3 is 16 amino acids. Trimming at V came to 3 bases and at J to 1 base, leaving 4 bases not matched to a gene. This CDR3 is CASSPPGTSGSYEQYF. CDR3 sequence (DNA): TGTGCCAGCTCACCCCCAGGGACTAGCGGGTCCTACGAGCAGTACTTC.

At least ten counts were recorded for this clonotype. V usage is TRBV28 and J usage is TRBJ2-1; 8 nucleotides line up with TRBD2. In germline, CDR1 is MDHEN, CDR2 SYDVKM. This CDR3 contains 15 residues. With V trimmed by 2 bases and J by 9 bases, 9 bases remained unmatched. The CDR3, as DNA: TGTGCCAGCAGTTTAAACCTGGCGGGAGGCTTTGAGCAGTTCTTC. This translates into CASSLNLAGGFEQFF.

This clonotype occurred many times. The chain is built from TRBV11-2 and TRBJ2-1; 15 bases align to TRBD2. V lost 5 bases, J lost 6 bases, and 2 bases stayed unmatched. Looked up from germline, CDR1 is SGHAT and CDR2 is FQNNGV. This CDR3 region has 15 residues. The DNA for the CDR3 is TGTGCCAGCAGCCGGACTAGCGGGAGGGTCAATGAGCAGTTCTTC. Protein sequence: CASSRTSGRVNEQFF.

This clonotype has at least ten counts. The chain joins TRBV7-8 to TRBJ2-7, with D possibly matching TRBD1 (6 bases). Deletions cut 5 bases from V and 2 bases from J, with 16 bases between. The germline V gene encodes CDR1 SGHVS and CDR2 FQNEAQ. The CDR3 runs to 15 residues. The chain's CDR3 is CASSPRKRGTYEQYF. The CDR3, as DNA: TGTGCCAGCAGCCCCCGAAAGAGGGGGACCTACGAGCAGTACTTC.

This clonotype was found many times. The rearrangement joins TRBV29-1 to TRBJ2-3; D gene ambiguous. This CDR3 is built from 12 residues. V shed 3 bases and J shed 3 bases, with 7 bases lying between them. CDR1 SQVTM and CDR2 ANQGSEA come from the germline V gene. CDR3: CSVDRQTDTQYF. DNA of the CDR3: TGCAGCGTTGACCGGCAGACAGATACGCAGTATTTT.

This clonotype was picked up many times. This chain links TRBV9 with TRBJ2-2; TRBD2 matches 7 bases. There are 14 residues in the CDR3. V shed 4 bases, J shed 2 bases, and the junction held 2 bases outside the gene matches. Germline values: CDR1 SGDLS, CDR2 YYNGEE. The CDR3 DNA reads TGTGCCAGCAGCTGGGAGGGAAACACCGGGGAGCTGTTTTTT. Translated, it gives CASSWEGNTGELFF.

This clonotype was recorded many times. This chain joins TRBV12-3 or TRBV12-4 and TRBJ2-3; perhaps TRBD1 as D (6 bases). Between the trimmed V and J ends, which lost 2 bases and 4 bases, there was a span of 13 bases. The CDR3 totals 15 residues. The CDR3 loop is CASSLRQGSADTQYF. CDR3 in DNA: TGTGCCAGCAGTTTAAGGCAGGGGTCCGCAGATACGCAGTATTTT.

This rearrangement joins TRBV29-1 to TRBJ2-2; TRBD2 might be the D (6 bases). V shed 5 bases and J shed 7 bases, with 11 bases lying between them. The germline CDR1 and CDR2 sequences are SQVTM and ANQGSEA. There are 12 residues in the CDR3. The CDR3 DNA reads TGCAGCGTTCAGAGCGGGTTCGGGGAGCTGTTTTTT. Protein product: CSVQSGFGELFF.

This clonotype was picked up many times. The J gene is TRBJ1-2, the V gene TRBV9; TRBD1 matches at 7 bases. The CDR3 runs 14 residues. The V and J ends lost 0 bases and 3 bases, in that order; junction bases with no gene match: 2. Germline loops: CDR1 SGDLS, CDR2 YYNGEE. The CDR3 DNA reads as TGTGCCAGCAGCGTAGCTACAGGGGACTATGGCTACACCTTC. It yields the protein CASSVATGDYGYTF. The variable domain in full, completed from reference TRBV9 and TRBJ1-2, reads DSGVTQTPKHLITATGQRVTLRCSPRSGDLSVYWYQQSLDQGLQFLIQYYNGEERAKGNILERFSAQQFPDLHSELNLSSLELGDSALYFCASSVATGDYGYTFGSGTRLTVV.

The table lists this clonotype with many counts. The rearrangement links TRBV9 to TRBJ2-7; no clear D gene. The germline V gene encodes CDR1 SGDLS and CDR2 YYNGEE. The CDR3 runs to 13 residues. Trimming pared 4 bases from V and 1 base from J, leaving 9 bases between. The CDR3 sequence: CASSPRASYEQYF. The CDR3 DNA sequence: TGTGCCAGCAGCCCCCGAGCGTCCTACGAGCAGTACTTC.

Many counts were recorded for this clonotype. The gene calls are TRBV7-2 and TRBJ2-7; D may be TRBD2 (6 bases). The germline CDR1 and CDR2 sequences are SGHTA and FQGNSA. The CDR3 totals 16 residues. The V end lost 5 bases, the J end lost 3 bases, and 20 bases lay between the germline ends. The CDR3 loop is CASSHDPQSSVYEQYF. The CDR3 nucleotides read TGTGCCAGCAGCCACGATCCACAATCTAGCGTCTACGAGCAGTACTTC.

This clonotype was recorded many times. The chain links TRBV30 to TRBJ1-5; a possible D gene is TRBD1 (6 bases). The CDR3 extends over 15 amino acids. Germline values: CDR1 GTSNPN, CDR2 SVGIG (reference sequence). Trimming pared 5 bases from V and 5 bases from J, leaving 19 bases between. CDR3 protein: CAWGRGGSVDQPQHF. In nucleotides, the CDR3 is TGTGCCTGGGGACGAGGGGGGTCGGTTGATCAGCCCCAGCATTTT.